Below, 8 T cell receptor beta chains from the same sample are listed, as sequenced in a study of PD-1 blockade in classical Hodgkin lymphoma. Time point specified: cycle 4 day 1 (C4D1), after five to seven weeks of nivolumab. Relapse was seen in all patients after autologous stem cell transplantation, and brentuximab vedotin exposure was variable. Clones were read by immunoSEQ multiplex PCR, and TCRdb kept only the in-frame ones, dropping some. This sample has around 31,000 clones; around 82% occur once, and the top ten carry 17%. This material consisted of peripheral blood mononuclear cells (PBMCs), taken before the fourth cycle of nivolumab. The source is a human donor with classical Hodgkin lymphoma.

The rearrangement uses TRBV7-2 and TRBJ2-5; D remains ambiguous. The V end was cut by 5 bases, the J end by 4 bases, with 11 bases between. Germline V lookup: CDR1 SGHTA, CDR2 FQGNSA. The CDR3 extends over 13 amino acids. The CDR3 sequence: CASSQRVGETQYF. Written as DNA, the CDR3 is TGTGCCAGCAGCCAAAGGGTGGGAGAGACCCAGTACTTC.

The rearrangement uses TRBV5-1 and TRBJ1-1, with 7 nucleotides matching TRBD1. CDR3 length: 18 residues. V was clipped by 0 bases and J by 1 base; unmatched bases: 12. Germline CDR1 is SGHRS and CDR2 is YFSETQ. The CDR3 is CASSLVDRDYISNTEAFF. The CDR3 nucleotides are TGCGCCAGCAGCTTGGTTGACAGGGACTACATATCGAACACTGAAGCTTTCTTT.

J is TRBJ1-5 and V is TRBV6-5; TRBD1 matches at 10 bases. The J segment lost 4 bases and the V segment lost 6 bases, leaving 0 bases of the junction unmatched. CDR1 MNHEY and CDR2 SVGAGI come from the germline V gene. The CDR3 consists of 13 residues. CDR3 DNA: TGTGCCAGCAGGGACAGGGGGAATCAGCCCCAGCATTTT. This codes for CASRDRGNQPQHF.

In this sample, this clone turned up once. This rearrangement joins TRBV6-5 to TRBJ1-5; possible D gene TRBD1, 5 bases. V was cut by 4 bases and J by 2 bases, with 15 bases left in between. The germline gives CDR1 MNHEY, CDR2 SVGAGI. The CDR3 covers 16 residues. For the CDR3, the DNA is TGTGCCAGCAGTTTGAACCACAGAGGGGGCAATCAGCCCCAGCATTTT. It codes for CASSLNHRGGNQPQHF.

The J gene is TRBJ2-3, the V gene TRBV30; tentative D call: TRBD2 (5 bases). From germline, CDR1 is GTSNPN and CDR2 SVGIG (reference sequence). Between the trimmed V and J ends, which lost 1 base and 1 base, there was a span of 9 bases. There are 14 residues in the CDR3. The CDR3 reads CAWSGGSGTDTQYF. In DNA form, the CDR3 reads TGTGCCTGGAGTGGGGGTAGCGGCACAGATACGCAGTATTTT.

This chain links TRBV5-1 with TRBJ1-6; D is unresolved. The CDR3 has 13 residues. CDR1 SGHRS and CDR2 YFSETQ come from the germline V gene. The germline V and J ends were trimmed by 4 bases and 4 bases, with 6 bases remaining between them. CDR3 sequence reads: CASSQRYNSPLHF. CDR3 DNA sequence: TGCGCCAGCAGCCAACGGTATAATTCACCCCTCCACTTT.

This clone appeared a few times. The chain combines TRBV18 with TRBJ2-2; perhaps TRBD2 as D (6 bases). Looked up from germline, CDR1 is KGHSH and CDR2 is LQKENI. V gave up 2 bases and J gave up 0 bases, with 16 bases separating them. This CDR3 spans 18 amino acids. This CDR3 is CASSPRVYLAPNTGELFF. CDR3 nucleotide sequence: TGTGCCAGCTCACCAAGGGTTTATCTAGCGCCGAACACCGGGGAGCTGTTTTTT.

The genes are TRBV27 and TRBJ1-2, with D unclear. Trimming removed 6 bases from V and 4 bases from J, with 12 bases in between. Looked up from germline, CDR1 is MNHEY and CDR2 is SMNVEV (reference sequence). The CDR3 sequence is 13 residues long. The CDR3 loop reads CASSSQVGYGYTF. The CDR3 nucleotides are TGTGCCAGCAGCTCCCAGGTCGGCTATGGCTACACCTTC.